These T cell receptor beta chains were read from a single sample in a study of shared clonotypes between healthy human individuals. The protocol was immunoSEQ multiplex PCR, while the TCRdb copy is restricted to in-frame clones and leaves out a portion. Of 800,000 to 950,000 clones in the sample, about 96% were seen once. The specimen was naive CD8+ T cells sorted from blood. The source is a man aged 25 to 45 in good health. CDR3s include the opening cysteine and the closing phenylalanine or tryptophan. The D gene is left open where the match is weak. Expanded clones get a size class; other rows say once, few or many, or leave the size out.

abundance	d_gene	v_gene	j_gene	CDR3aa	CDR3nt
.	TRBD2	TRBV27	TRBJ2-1	CASRTEERGSSYNEQFF	TGTGCCAGCAGGACTGAAGAGCGGGGGAGCTCCTACAATGAGCAGTTCTTC
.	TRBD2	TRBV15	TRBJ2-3	CATSRDRGRSTRDTQYF	TGTGCCACCAGCAGAGATCGCGGGAGATCAACCCGAGATACGCAGTATTTT
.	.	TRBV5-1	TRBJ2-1	CASRLGTASGEQFF	TGCGCCAGCCGACTGGGGACGGCGTCCGGTGAGCAGTTCTTC
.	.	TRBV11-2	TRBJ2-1	CASSLVSGLDQFF	TGTGCCAGCAGCTTAGTTTCTGGGCTAGACCAGTTCTTC
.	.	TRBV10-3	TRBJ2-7	CASRSGDEQYF	TGTGCCTCTCGCTCCGGTGACGAGCAGTACTTC
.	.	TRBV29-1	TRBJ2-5	CSVETRRGETQYF	TGCAGCGTTGAGACTAGGCGCGGGGAGACCCAGTACTTC
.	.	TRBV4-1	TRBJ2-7	CASSQDRSQGFEQYF	TGCGCCAGCAGCCAAGATCGGTCCCAGGGGTTTGAGCAGTACTTC
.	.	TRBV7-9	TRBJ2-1	CASSSSGLSYNEQFF	TGTGCCAGCAGCAGTAGCGGTCTCTCCTACAATGAGCAGTTCTTC
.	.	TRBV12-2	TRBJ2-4	CASRFVGNIQYF	TGTGCAAGTCGCTTCGTAGGGAACATTCAGTACTTC
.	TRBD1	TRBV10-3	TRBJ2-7	CAISESGTGAEQYF	TGTGCCATCAGTGAGTCAGGGACAGGGGCCGAGCAGTACTTC
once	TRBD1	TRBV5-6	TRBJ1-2	CASRGGAGGVNGYTF	TGTGCCAGCAGGGGTGGGGCAGGGGGTGTCAATGGCTACACCTTC
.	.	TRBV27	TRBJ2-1	CASSFYLGHNEQFF	TGTGCCAGCAGTTTCTACCTCGGCCACAATGAGCAGTTCTTC
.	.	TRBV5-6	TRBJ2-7	CASSPQASEQYF	TGTGCCAGCAGCCCGCAGGCTTCCGAGCAGTACTTC
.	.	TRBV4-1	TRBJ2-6	CASSQEPIGAGANVLTF	TGCGCCAGCAGCCAAGAGCCTATTGGAGCTGGGGCCAACGTCCTGACTTTC
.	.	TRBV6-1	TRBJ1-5	CASSEWDGSNQPQHF	TGTGCCAGCAGTGAATGGGACGGGAGCAATCAGCCCCAGCATTTT
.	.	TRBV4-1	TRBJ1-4	CASSQGWAPGSEKLFF	TGCGCCAGCAGCCAAGGGTGGGCCCCCGGGAGTGAAAAACTGTTTTTT
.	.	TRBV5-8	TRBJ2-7	CASSLAWEQYF	TGTGCCAGCAGCTTGGCGTGGGAGCAGTACTTC
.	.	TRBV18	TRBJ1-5	CASSPDIGIEPQHF	TGTGCCAGCTCACCAGACATCGGGATAGAGCCCCAGCATTTT
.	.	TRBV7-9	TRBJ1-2	CASSLGPANYGYTF	TGTGCCAGCAGCTTAGGTCCAGCTAACTATGGCTACACCTTC
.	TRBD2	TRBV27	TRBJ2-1	CASSTGISGNNEQFF	TGTGCCAGCAGTACCGGGATTAGCGGGAACAATGAGCAGTTCTTC
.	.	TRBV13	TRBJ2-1	CASSPTRDSYNEQFF	TGTGCCAGCAGCCCCACCAGGGACTCCTACAATGAGCAGTTCTTC
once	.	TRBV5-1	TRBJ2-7	CASSMDSPPALYEQYF	TGCGCCAGCAGCATGGACAGCCCGCCCGCACTGTACGAGCAGTACTTC
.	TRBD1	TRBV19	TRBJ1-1	CASSDPGQENTEAFF	TGTGCCAGTAGTGATCCGGGACAGGAGAACACTGAAGCTTTCTTT